This T cell receptor beta chain was recovered during a study of beta chain features in type 1 diabetes. General study findings and limits: Over-representation of high TCR-expressing cells was a possible consequence of cDNA sequencing.

In the case of this clone: Its antigen is currently unknown.

All of the isolated RNA was reverse transcribed, so expressed TCRB transcripts were sequenced. Measured with immunoSEQ multiplex PCR; TCRdb has only the in-frame clones, and not every one. The table records under 500,000 clones, over 25% of them present only once. CDR1 is GTSNPN, CDR2 SVGIG, per germline (reference sequence). This CDR3 is built from 16 residues. V lost 0 bases, J lost 3 bases, and 4 bases stayed unmatched. The rearrangement links TRBV30 to TRBJ2-2, with 10 bases lining up with TRBD2. The source of this sequence is a man younger than 35 in good health. Specimen: naive CD4+ T cells from blood. The CDR3 DNA reads TGTGCCTGGAGTGTATATGGACTAGCGGACACCGGGGAGCTGTTTTTT. As protein: CAWSVYGLADTGELFF.